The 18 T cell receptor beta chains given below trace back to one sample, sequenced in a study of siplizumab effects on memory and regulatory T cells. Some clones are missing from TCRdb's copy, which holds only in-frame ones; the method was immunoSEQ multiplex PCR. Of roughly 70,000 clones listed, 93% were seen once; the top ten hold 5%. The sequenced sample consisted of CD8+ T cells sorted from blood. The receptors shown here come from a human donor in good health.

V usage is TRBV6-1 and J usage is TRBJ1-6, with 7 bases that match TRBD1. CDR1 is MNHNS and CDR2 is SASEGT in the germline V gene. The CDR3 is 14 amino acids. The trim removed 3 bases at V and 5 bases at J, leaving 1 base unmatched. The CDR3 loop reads CASSDDRDNSPLHF. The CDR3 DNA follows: TGTGCCAGCAGTGACGACAGGGATAATTCACCCCTCCACTTT.

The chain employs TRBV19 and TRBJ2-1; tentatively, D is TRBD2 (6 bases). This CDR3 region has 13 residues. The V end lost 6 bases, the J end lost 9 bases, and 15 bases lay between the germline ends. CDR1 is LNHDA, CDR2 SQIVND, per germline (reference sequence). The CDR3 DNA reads TGTGCCAGTAGCCCTGGGGGGTGGGGTGAGCAGTTCTTC. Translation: CASSPGGWGEQFF.

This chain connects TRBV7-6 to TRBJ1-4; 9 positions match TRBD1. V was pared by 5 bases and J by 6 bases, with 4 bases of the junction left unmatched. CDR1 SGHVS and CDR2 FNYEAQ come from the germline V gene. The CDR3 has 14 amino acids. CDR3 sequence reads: CASSTGGYDEKLFF. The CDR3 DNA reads TGTGCCAGCAGCACAGGGGGCTATGATGAAAAACTGTTTTTT.

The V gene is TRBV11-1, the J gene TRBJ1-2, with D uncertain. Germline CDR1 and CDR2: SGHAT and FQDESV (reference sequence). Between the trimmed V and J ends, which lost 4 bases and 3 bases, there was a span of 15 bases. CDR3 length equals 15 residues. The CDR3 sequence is CASSSAGAPHYGYTF. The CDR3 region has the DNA TGTGCCAGCAGCTCAGCGGGCGCTCCCCACTATGGCTACACCTTC.

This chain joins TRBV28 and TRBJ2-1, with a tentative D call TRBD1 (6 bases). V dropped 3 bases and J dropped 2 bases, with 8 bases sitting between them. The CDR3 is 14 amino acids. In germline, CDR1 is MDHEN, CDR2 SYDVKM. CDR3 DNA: TGTGCCAGCAGTTTCCGGGACACCTACAATGAGCAGTTCTTC. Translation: CASSFRDTYNEQFF.

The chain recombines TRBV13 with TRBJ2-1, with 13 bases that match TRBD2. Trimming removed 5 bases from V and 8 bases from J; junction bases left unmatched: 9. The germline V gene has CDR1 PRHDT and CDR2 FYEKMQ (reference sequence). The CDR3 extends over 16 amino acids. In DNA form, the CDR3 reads TGTGCCAGCAGCCGCCCCACTAGCGGGGGGGCGGATGAGCAGTTCTTC. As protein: CASSRPTSGGADEQFF.

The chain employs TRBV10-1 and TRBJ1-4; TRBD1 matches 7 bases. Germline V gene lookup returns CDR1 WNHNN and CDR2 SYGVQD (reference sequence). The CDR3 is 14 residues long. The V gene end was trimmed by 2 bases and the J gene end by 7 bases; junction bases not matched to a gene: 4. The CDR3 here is CASSEARGTEKLFF. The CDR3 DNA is TGCGCCAGCAGTGAGGCCAGGGGGACTGAAAAACTGTTTTTT.

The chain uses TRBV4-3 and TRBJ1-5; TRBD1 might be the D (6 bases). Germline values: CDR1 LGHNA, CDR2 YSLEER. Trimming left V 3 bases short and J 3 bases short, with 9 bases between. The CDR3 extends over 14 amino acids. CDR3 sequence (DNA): TGCGCCAGCAGCCAGGGACAAATCAATCAGCCCCAGCATTTT. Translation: CASSQGQINQPQHF.

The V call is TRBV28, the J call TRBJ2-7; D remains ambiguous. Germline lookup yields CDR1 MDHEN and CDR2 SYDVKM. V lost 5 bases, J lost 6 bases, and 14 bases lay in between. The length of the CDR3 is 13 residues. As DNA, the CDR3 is TGTGCCAGCAGTCCTGGACCCTCGGGCGAGCAGTACTTC. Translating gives CASSPGPSGEQYF.

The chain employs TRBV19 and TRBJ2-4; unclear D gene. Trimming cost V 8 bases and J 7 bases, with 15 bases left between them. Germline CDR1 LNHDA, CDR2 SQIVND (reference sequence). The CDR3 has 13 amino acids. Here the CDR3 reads CASLQVPPNIQYF. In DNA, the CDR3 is TGTGCCAGTCTTCAAGTCCCACCGAACATTCAGTACTTC.

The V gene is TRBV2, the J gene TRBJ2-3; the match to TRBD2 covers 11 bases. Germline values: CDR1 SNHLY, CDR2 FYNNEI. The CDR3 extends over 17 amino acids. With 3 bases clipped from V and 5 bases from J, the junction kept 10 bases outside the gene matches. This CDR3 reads CASSESLAGGSGDTQYF. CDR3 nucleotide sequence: TGTGCCAGCAGTGAGTCTCTAGCGGGGGGAAGTGGAGATACGCAGTATTTT.

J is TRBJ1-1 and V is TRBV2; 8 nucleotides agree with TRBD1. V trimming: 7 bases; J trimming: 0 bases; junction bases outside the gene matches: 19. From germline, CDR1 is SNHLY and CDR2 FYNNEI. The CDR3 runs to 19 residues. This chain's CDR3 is CASTSDGSDRAELNTEAFF. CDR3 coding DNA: TGTGCCAGCACGTCAGATGGGTCGGACAGGGCTGAACTGAACACTGAAGCTTTCTTT.

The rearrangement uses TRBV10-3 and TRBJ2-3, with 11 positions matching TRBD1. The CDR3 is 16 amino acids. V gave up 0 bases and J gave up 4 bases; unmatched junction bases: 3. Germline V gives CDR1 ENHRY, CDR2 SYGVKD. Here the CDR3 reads CAISESPGQGADTQYF. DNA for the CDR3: TGTGCCATCAGTGAGTCACCGGGACAGGGGGCAGATACGCAGTATTTT.

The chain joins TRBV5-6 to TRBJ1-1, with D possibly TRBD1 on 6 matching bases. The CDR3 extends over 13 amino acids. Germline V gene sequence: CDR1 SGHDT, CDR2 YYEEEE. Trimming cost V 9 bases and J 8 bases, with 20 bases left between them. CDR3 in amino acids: CATEDQGTPEAFF. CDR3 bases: TGTGCCACGGAGGACCAGGGGACCCCGGAAGCTTTCTTT.

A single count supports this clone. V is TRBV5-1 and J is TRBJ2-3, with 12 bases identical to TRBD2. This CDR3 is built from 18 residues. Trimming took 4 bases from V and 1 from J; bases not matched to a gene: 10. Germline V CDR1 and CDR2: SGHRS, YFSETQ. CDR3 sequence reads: CASSPLLAGGPGTDTQYF. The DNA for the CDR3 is TGCGCCAGCAGCCCCCTCCTAGCGGGGGGGCCGGGCACAGATACGCAGTATTTT.

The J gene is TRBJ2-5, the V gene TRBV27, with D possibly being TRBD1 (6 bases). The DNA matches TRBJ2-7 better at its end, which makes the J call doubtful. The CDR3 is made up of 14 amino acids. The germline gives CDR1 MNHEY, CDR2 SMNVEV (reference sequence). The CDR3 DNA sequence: TGTGCCAGCAGTTTACAGGGGCCTTTCTACGAGCAGTACTTC. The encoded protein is CASSLQGPFYEQYF.

As DNA, the CDR3 is TGTGCCAGCAGTTACTCAGGTGGTTCTGGATACACCTTC. It yields the protein CASSYSGGSGYTF. The gene calls are TRBV6-5 and TRBJ1-2; D ambiguous. V lost 0 bases and J 11 bases, leaving 13 bases between the germline ends. Germline CDR1 MNHEY, CDR2 SVGAGI. The CDR3 sequence is 13 residues long.

CDR3 DNA: TGCGCCAGCAGCTTGTCGGACCAAGAGACCCAGTACTTC. It yields the protein CASSLSDQETQYF. The V and J genes are TRBV5-1 and TRBJ2-5, with D unresolved. The ends were cut back, 1 base at V and 0 bases at J, with 4 bases in the middle. This CDR3 comprises 13 residues. Per the germline V gene, CDR1 is SGHRS and CDR2 is YFSETQ.